This T cell receptor (beta chain) originates from a study of beta chain features in type 1 diabetes. Study outcomes and limitations: Within each of all four CD4+ subsets, Type 1 diabetes patients had TCRB CDR3s that were moderately but significantly shorter. There was a possibility that cDNA sequencing over-represented cells with high TCR expression.

As concerns this clone: Its antigen is as yet unknown.

Researchers reported sorting CD4+ naive, central memory, regulatory and stem cell-like memory cells via CD45RO/CCR7/CD25/CD127/CD95/CD27. Each sorted population was over 95% pure. cDNA synthesis used the whole RNA isolate, giving expressed TCRB sequences. Produced via immunoSEQ multiplex PCR; TCRdb's table is partial and in-frame only. Of roughly 240,000 clones in the sample, roughly 13% were seen once. Germline V CDR1 and CDR2: SNHLY, FYNNEI. This CDR3 has 15 amino acids. Trimming took 4 bases from V and 5 from J; bases not matched to a gene: 8. The source material was naive CD4+ T cells from blood. The rearrangement links TRBV2 to TRBJ2-7, with 10 positions matching TRBD1. The sequence derives from a woman aged 35 to 49 in good health. CDR3 protein: CASSAPGTGVHEQYF. Here the CDR3 DNA reads TGTGCCAGCAGTGCCCCCGGGACAGGGGTGCACGAGCAGTACTTC.